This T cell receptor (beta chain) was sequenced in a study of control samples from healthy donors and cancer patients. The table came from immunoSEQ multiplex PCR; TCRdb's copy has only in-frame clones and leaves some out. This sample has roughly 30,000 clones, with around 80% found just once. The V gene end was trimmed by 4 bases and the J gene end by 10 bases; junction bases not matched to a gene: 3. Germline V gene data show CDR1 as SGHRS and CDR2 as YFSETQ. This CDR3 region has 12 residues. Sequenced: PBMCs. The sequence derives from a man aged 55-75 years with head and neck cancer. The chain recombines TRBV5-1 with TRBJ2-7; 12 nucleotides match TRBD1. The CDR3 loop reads CASSPGTGGQYF. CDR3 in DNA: TGCGCCAGCAGCCCCGGGACAGGGGGCCAGTACTTC.